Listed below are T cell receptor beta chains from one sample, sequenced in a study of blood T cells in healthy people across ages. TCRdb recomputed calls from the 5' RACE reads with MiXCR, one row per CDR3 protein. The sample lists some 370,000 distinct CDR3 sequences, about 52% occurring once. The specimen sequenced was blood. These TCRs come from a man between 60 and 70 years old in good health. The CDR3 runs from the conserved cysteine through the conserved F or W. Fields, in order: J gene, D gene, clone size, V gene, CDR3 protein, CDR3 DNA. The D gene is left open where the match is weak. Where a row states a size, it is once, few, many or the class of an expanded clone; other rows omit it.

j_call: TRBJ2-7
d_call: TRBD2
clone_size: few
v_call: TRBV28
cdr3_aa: CASSLLAGSHEQYF
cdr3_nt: TGTGCCAGCAGTTTGCTAGCGGGATCCCACGAGCAGTACTTC

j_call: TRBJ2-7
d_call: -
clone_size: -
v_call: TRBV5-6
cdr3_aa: CASLRSRSYEQYF
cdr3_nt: TGTGCCAGCTTACGCAGCCGATCCTACGAGCAGTACTTC

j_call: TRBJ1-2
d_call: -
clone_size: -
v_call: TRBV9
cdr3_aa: CASSVDDYGYTF
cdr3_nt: TGTGCCAGCAGCGTAGATGACTATGGCTACACCTTC

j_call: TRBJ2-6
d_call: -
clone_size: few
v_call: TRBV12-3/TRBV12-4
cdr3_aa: CANGVGQISGANVLTF
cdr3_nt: TGTGCTAACGGTGTGGGCCAAATCTCTGGGGCCAACGTCCTGACTTTC

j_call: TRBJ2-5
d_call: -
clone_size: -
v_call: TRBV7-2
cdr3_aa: CASSPRDSRETQYF
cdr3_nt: TGTGCCAGCAGCCCCCGAGATAGCCGTGAGACCCAGTACTTC

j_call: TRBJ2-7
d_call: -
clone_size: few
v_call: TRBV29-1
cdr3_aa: CSARRGAGYEQYF
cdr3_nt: TGCAGCGCCCGGAGGGGGGCAGGCTACGAGCAGTACTTC

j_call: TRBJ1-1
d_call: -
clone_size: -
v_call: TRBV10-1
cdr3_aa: CASRPTVNTEAFF
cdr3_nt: TGCGCCAGCAGACCGACTGTGAACACTGAAGCTTTCTTT

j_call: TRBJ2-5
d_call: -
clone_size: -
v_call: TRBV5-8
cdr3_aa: CASSTGRLLAETQYF
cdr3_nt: TGTGCCAGCAGCACTGGGAGACTACTTGCGGAGACCCAGTACTTC

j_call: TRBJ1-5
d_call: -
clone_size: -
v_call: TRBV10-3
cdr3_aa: CAISDRELQPQHF
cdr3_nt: TGTGCCATCAGTGACAGGGAGCTTCAGCCCCAGCATTTT

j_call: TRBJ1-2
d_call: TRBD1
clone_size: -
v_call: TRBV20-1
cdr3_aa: CSARAGGVGGSARYGYTF
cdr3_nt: TGCAGTGCCAGAGCAGGGGGGGTGGGGGGATCCGCCAGATATGGCTACACCTTC

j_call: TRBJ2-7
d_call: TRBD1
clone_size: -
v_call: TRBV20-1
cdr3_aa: CSAMGQGSSYEQYF
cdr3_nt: TGCAGTGCTATGGGACAGGGGTCCTCCTACGAGCAGTACTTC

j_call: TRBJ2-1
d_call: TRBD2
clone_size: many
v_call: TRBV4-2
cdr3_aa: CASSQNGGGAFGEQFF
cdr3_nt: TGTGCCAGCAGCCAAAATGGCGGGGGGGCTTTTGGTGAGCAGTTCTTC

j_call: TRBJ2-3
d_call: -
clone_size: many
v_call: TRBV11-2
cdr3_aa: CASSLEGGGTDTQYF
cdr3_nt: TGTGCCAGCAGCTTAGAAGGGGGGGGCACAGATACGCAGTATTTT

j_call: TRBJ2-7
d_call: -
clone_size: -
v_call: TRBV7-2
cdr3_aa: CASSSSRATDGYEQYF
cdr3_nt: TGTGCCAGCAGCTCCTCCAGGGCTACCGACGGGTACGAGCAGTACTTC